This is a list of T cell receptor beta chains from one sample in a study of blood T cells in healthy people across ages. TCRdb independently ran MiXCR on the 5' RACE reads; one entry per CDR3 protein. The data hold about 680,000 distinct CDR3 sequences, with around 45% observed a single time. Sequencing was carried out using blood. These receptors were obtained from a woman aged 55-70 years in good health. Each CDR3 is given with its conserved first and last residue. The D gene is left open where the match is weak. Clone size is stated in some rows and not others, as once, few, many or a class when expanded.

clone_size	v_call	d_call	j_call	cdr3_length	cdr3_nt	cdr3_aa
few	TRBV7-2	-	TRBJ1-5	14	TGTGCCAGCAGCTTATCAGGGAGGTATCAGCCCCAGCATTTT	CASSLSGRYQPQHF
-	TRBV7-2	-	TRBJ2-5	11	TGTGCCAGCAGCCGGCAGGAGAGACAGTACTTC	CASSRQERQYF
few	TRBV5-5	-	TRBJ2-7	14	TGTGCCAGCAGCCTACCATGGAGCTCCTACGAGCAGTACTTC	CASSLPWSSYEQYF
-	TRBV3-1	TRBD1	TRBJ1-6	13	TGTGCCAGCAGCGCTACAGGGGATTCACCCCTCCACTTT	CASSATGDSPLHF
-	TRBV18	-	TRBJ2-5	14	TGTGCCAGCTCACCCGGGACGGACCAAGAGACCCAGTACTTC	CASSPGTDQETQYF
once	TRBV9	TRBD2	TRBJ2-7	16	TGTGTCAGCAGCGTAGGAACTAGCGGGAGCTCCTACGAGCAGTACTTC	CVSSVGTSGSSYEQYF
-	TRBV5-6	TRBD1	TRBJ2-2	15	TGTGCCAGCAGCCGACAGGGGACGAACACCGGGGAGCTGTTTTTT	CASSRQGTNTGELFF
few	TRBV2	-	TRBJ2-7	13	TGTGCCAGCAGGATGGCAGGGTTCTACGAGCAGTACTTC	CASRMAGFYEQYF
-	TRBV20-1	-	TRBJ2-7	12	TGCAGTCTAATGCAGGGGTTCGACGAGCAGTACTTC	CSLMQGFDEQYF
medium-sized	TRBV27	-	TRBJ1-2	13	TGTGCCAGCAGTTTCGAGGGGAGCGATGGCTACACCTTC	CASSFEGSDGYTF
-	TRBV20-1	-	TRBJ2-6	17	TGCAGTGCTAGAGGTGTCGGGAGTGGGTCCGGGGCCAACGTCCTGACTTTC	CSARGVGSGSGANVLTF
few	TRBV29-1	-	TRBJ1-1	12	TGCAGCGTTACCCGGCAGGGGACTGAAGCTTTCTTT	CSVTRQGTEAFF
-	TRBV9	TRBD2	TRBJ2-1	16	TGTGCCAGCAGCCTTCGGGGGGATGGATCGGTCAATGAGCAGTTCTTC	CASSLRGDGSVNEQFF
-	TRBV7-2	-	TRBJ2-7	13	TGTGCCAGCAGCTTAAGGCCGGGCCTCGAGCAGTACTTC	CASSLRPGLEQYF
few	TRBV30	-	TRBJ2-1	15	TGTGCCTGGAGTGTATATAGTGGGGTCGGTGGTGAGCAGTTCTTC	CAWSVYSGVGGEQFF
-	TRBV12-3/TRBV12-4	-	TRBJ2-3	14	TGTGCCAGCAGTCCCTCAGTGGGAGCAGATACGCAGTATTTT	CASSPSVGADTQYF
-	TRBV7-2	TRBD1	TRBJ2-2	15	TGTGCCAGCAGCTTTGGGACAGGGGGAACCGGGGAGCTGTTTTTT	CASSFGTGGTGELFF
-	TRBV29-1	TRBD1	TRBJ2-2	16	TGCAGCGTCACGTCCTGGACAGGGGGCTCCACCGGGGAGCTGTTTTTT	CSVTSWTGGSTGELFF
few	TRBV20-1	-	TRBJ1-2	15	TGCAGTGTTCGGACCACTGGGGGATTGGGGTATGGCTACACCTTC	CSVRTTGGLGYGYTF
-	TRBV20-1	TRBD2	TRBJ2-6	20	TGCAGTGCTAGAGATGAGATTTTCGGACTAGCGGGACCTGGGGCCAACGTCCTGACTTTC	CSARDEIFGLAGPGANVLTF
-	TRBV7-3	TRBD1	TRBJ1-1	14	TGTGCCAGCAGCGCGGACAGGGGGAACGCTGAAGCTTTCTTT	CASSADRGNAEAFF
-	TRBV28	-	TRBJ2-1	14	TGTGCCAGCAGCGGGGGTTTATCTAGCGATGAGCAGTTCTTC	CASSGGLSSDEQFF
-	TRBV7-2	TRBD2	TRBJ2-7	16	TGTGCCAGCAGCTTAATACCTAGCGGGGGACTCTACGAGCAGTACTTC	CASSLIPSGGLYEQYF
-	TRBV7-9	TRBD1	TRBJ1-2	14	TGTGCCAGCAGCTTTCAGGGGGCGCAGCGTGGCTACACCTTC	CASSFQGAQRGYTF
-	TRBV11-2	TRBD2	TRBJ2-7	15	TGTGCCAGCAGCTTATCAGCGGGAGAACTAAAGGAGCAGTACTTC	CASSLSAGELKEQYF
once	TRBV6-5	-	TRBJ2-5	16	TGTGCCAGCAGTTACTTCGGCACAGGCCGAGGGGAGACCCAGTACTTC	CASSYFGTGRGETQYF
-	TRBV28	TRBD2	TRBJ2-1	16	TGTGCCAGCATAGAGACGGGCGGGAGGGACTACAATGAGCAGTTCTTC	CASIETGGRDYNEQFF
-	TRBV12-3/TRBV12-4	TRBD2	TRBJ2-5	14	TGTGCCAGCAGTTTAGTGGGGACTACAGAGACCCAGTACTTC	CASSLVGTTETQYF
once	TRBV6-5	TRBD1	TRBJ1-2	19	TGTGCCAGCAGTTCCTCACCAGGGACAGGGGGCCTCGCTAACTATGGCTACACCTTC	CASSSSPGTGGLANYGYTF
-	TRBV2	-	TRBJ1-1	15	TGTGCCAGCAGTGCTCGGGGGCGCGGGGACACTGAAGCTTTCTTT	CASSARGRGDTEAFF
-	TRBV6-2/TRBV6-3	-	TRBJ2-1	13	TGTGCCAGCAGTTACAGGGGAGTTAATGAGCAGTTCTTC	CASSYRGVNEQFF
once	TRBV24-1	-	TRBJ2-1	12	TGTGCCACCAGTGATTGGTACAATGAGCAGTTCTTC	CATSDWYNEQFF
-	TRBV4-3	-	TRBJ1-2	15	TGCGCCAGCAGCCAAGGGCAGGCGGAGCACTATGGCTACACCTTC	CASSQGQAEHYGYTF
many	TRBV28	TRBD1	TRBJ2-7	15	TGTGCCAGCAGTTCCCCGGGACAGGGCTCCTACGAGCAGTACTTC	CASSSPGQGSYEQYF
few	TRBV7-6	TRBD1	TRBJ2-5	13	TGTGCCAGCAGCCCGGACAGGGTGAGGGAGCAGTACTTC	CASSPDRVREQYF
few	TRBV4-3	-	TRBJ1-2	18	TGCGCCAGCAGCCAAGATGAGGGAGCGGCAGGGGTTAACTATGGCTACACCTTC	CASSQDEGAAGVNYGYTF
-	TRBV20-1	-	TRBJ2-1	14	TGCAGTGTGCGTGGAGGCGAAAACTACAATGAGCAGTTCTTC	CSVRGGENYNEQFF
few	TRBV5-1	-	TRBJ2-3	14	TGCGCCAGCAGTTTTCTAGGGGTGGAAGATACGCAGTATTTT	CASSFLGVEDTQYF
-	TRBV7-6	-	TRBJ1-2	12	TGTGCCAGCCACGACAGGAGGAGTGGCTACACCTTC	CASHDRRSGYTF
-	TRBV29-1	-	TRBJ1-1	12	TGCAGCGTGGAACAGATTTACACTGAAGCTTTCTTT	CSVEQIYTEAFF
many	TRBV12-3/TRBV12-4	-	TRBJ1-1	13	TGTGCCAGCAGCTCAACAGGGTTCACTGAAGCTTTCTTT	CASSSTGFTEAFF